This T cell receptor beta chain was identified in a study of blood T cell repertoires in COVID-19. At the level of the study: Sites in the United States, Italy and Spain provided acute and convalescent COVID-19 samples. In each case, the material was cDNA or gDNA derived from T cells, B-cell-depleted T cells, or PBMCs.

V was cut by 2 bases and J by 5 bases, with 16 bases left in between. Germline CDR1 and CDR2: SEHNR and FQNEAQ (reference sequence). CDR3 length: 15 amino acids. Under the authors' procedure: How many nucleated cells were present was estimated from reference gene primer amplification. Repertoires were generated with immunoSEQ multiplex PCR, while TCRdb's copy carries only in-frame clones and drops some. The DNA was the basis for D and trimming; V, J and clone size are from that table. The sample holds approximately 12,000 clones, approximately 89% seen once. The receptor comes from a human donor in a cohort sampled during active COVID-19. The sequenced material came from peripheral blood. J is TRBJ2-7 and V is TRBV7-9; TRBD1 is a possible D gene (7 bases). The CDR3 coding sequence is TGTGCCAGCAGCTTAATGTTAGGAGGGACAGACGAGCAGTACTTC. Translation gives CASSLMLGGTDEQYF.